The source of this TCR beta chain is a study of cytomegalovirus exposure and HLA in healthy donors. On the study more broadly: T cells numbering around 200 million yielded around 120 million unique TCR beta sequences in an earlier analysis.

The V segment lost 2 bases and the J segment 2 bases; nucleotides outside the gene matches: 1. This CDR3 spans 15 amino acids. Germline values: CDR1 LGHNA, CDR2 YSLEER. This clone was observed a few times. Vbeta (60) and Jbeta (13) primers were used in the PCR. The assay was immunoSEQ multiplex PCR, and TCRdb's table has in-frame clones only and misses some. The sample has approximately 180,000 clones, roughly four fifths seen once. Sample: PBMCs. The source is a woman aged 18 to 35 in good health and CMV-seronegative. J is TRBJ2-1 and V is TRBV4-3; TRBD1 agrees at 9 bases. The DNA of the CDR3 is TGCGCCAGCAGCCAAAGGACAGGGGCCTACAATGAGCAGTTCTTC. Translated, it gives CASSQRTGAYNEQFF.